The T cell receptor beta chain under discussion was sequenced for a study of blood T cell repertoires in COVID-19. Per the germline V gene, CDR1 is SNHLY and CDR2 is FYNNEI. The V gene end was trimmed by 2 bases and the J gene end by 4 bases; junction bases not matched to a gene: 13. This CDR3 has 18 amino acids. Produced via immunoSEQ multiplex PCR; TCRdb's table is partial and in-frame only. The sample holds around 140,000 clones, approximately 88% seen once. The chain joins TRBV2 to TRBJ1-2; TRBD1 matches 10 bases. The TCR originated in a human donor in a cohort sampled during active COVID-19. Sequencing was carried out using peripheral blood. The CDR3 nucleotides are TGTGCCAGCAGTGAAACAACTCCGGGACAGGGGCTTGTCTATGGCTACACCTTC. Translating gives CASSETTPGQGLVYGYTF.